The 16 T cell receptor beta chains reported below all come from one sample, sequenced in a study of cytomegalovirus exposure and HLA in healthy donors. This PCR relied on a set of 60 Vbeta primers and 13 Jbeta primers. This table comes from immunoSEQ multiplex PCR, and its TCRdb copy is limited to in-frame clones, with some not included. Among some 140,000 clones listed, around four fifths were seen once. Sequences were obtained from PBMCs. The receptor set was obtained from a male donor in good health and CMV-seropositive.

This clone is a singleton in its sample. The gene calls are TRBV11-3 and TRBJ2-7, with D unresolved. CDR1 and CDR2 from the germline V gene are SGHNT and YENEEA. CDR3 length equals 11 residues. V was cut by 5 bases and J by 3 bases, with 5 bases left in between. The CDR3: CASSRDYEQYF. For the CDR3, the DNA is TGTGCCAGCAGCCGCGACTACGAGCAGTACTTC.

V gene TRBV18 combines with J gene TRBJ1-2, with a tentative D call TRBD1 (5 bases). Germline-derived CDR1 and CDR2 are KGHSH and LQKENI. This CDR3 contains 12 residues. Trimming left V 2 bases short and J 6 bases short, with 7 bases between. The CDR3 reads CASSPGANGYTF. CDR3 coding DNA: TGTGCCAGCTCACCAGGGGCGAATGGCTACACCTTC.

V and J are TRBV7-2 and TRBJ2-7; 7 nucleotides align to TRBD1. This CDR3 region has 15 residues. V lost 7 bases to trimming and J lost 3 bases; unmatched junction nucleotides: 12. CDR1 and CDR2 (germline): SGHTA, FQGNSA. The CDR3 loop is CASTLSLTGNYEQYF. The DNA of the CDR3 is TGTGCCAGCACCCTCAGCCTGACAGGGAACTACGAGCAGTACTTC.

This clone was picked up a small number of times. The chain recombines TRBV5-1 with TRBJ2-5; 11 positions agree with TRBD2. In germline, CDR1 is SGHRS, CDR2 YFSETQ. J gave up 5 bases and V 4 bases, and 7 bases lay outside the gene matches. This CDR3 region has 15 residues. The CDR3 nucleotides are TGCGCCAGCAGCCCGCTAGCGGGGGGCAGTGAGACCCAGTACTTC. As protein: CASSPLAGGSETQYF.

The CDR3 is CASSFPTGVIGYTF. Here the CDR3 DNA reads TGTGCCAGCAGTTTCCCGACAGGGGTAATTGGCTACACCTTC. The chain is built from TRBV28 and TRBJ1-2; 8 nucleotides line up with TRBD1. The V and J ends lost 3 bases and 7 bases, in that order; junction bases with no gene match: 7. Per germline, CDR1 MDHEN and CDR2 SYDVKM. CDR3 length: 14 amino acids.

The sample holds a few counts of this clone. This sequence joins TRBV6-1 and TRBJ1-5; D gene ambiguous. CDR3 size: 12 residues. The germline V gene encodes CDR1 MNHNS and CDR2 SASEGT. Trimming stripped 7 bases from V and 6 bases from J, with 10 bases between. Written as DNA, the CDR3 is TGTGCCAGCACTGAGACGGGTCAGCCCCAGCATTTT. Translated, it gives CASTETGQPQHF.

This clone was detected only a few times. A junction boundary mismatches the germline segment, possibly from a read error. The chain is built from TRBV7-7 and TRBJ2-1; D is undetermined. The CDR3 extends over 13 amino acids. Per the germline V gene, CDR1 is SSHAT and CDR2 is FNYEAQ (reference sequence). The CDR3, as DNA: TGTGCTAGCAGCTTAGCCTCCGGTAATGAGCAGTTCTTC. Its protein product is CASSLASGNEQFF.

This clone was recorded once. The chain is built from TRBV7-9 and TRBJ2-1; 7 bases are shared with TRBD1. Trimming cost V 5 bases and J 5 bases; bases outside gene matches: 6. CDR1 is SEHNR, CDR2 FQNEAQ, per germline (reference sequence). The CDR3 loop spans 14 amino acids. The DNA for the CDR3 is TGTGCCAGCAGCCGACGTACAGGGGACAATGAGCAGTTCTTC. Translation: CASSRRTGDNEQFF.

The V and J genes are TRBV10-3 and TRBJ2-7; 8 nucleotides match TRBD2. The junction had 10 bases not matched to a gene; V was cut back by 10 bases and J by 5 bases. CDR3 length: 13 amino acids. Germline V gene lookup returns CDR1 ENHRY and CDR2 SYGVKD. The CDR3 bases are TGTGCCACTAAAAAGACTAGCGTCGACGAGCAGTACTTC. Its protein product is CATKKTSVDEQYF.

This clone occurred once. The chain carries TRBV27 and TRBJ2-7; D may be TRBD2 (5 bases). The CDR3 sequence is 12 residues long. Trimming shortened V by 6 bases and J by 4 bases, and 10 bases separated the two germline ends. Germline V gene data show CDR1 as MNHEY and CDR2 as SMNVEV (reference sequence). The CDR3 region has the DNA TGTGCCAGCAGGGGGAGAGCTTACGAGCAGTACTTC. This gives the protein CASRGRAYEQYF.

About this clone: At the DNA level, this CDR3 is encoded by other sequences in the same sample as well. The V call is TRBV5-8, the J call TRBJ1-5, with D unresolved. Germline V gene sequence: CDR1 SGHTS, CDR2 YDEGEE. Trimming took off 0 bases at V and 0 bases at J, with 10 bases between the two ends. The CDR3 spans 16 residues. The DNA of the CDR3 is TGTGCCAGCAGCTTGGTTGGTTCGGGTAGCAATCAGCCCCAGCATTTT. This codes for CASSLVGSGSNQPQHF.

The CDR3 DNA reads as TGTGCCAGCAGCTTAGTTAGCGGGAGTACTTACGAGCAGTACTTC. Translating it yields CASSLVSGSTYEQYF. The rearrangement joins TRBV7-2 to TRBJ2-7, with TRBD2 identical over 9 bases. V lost 1 base to trimming and J lost 4 bases; unmatched junction nucleotides: 5. The CDR3 covers 15 residues. Germline V lookup: CDR1 SGHTA, CDR2 FQGNSA. Full variable domain (rest looked up from reference TRBV7-2 and TRBJ2-7): GAGVSQSPSNKVTEKGKDVELRCDPISGHTALYWYRQSLGQGLEFLIYFQGNSAPDKSGLPSDRFSAERTGGSVSTLTIQRTQQEDSAVYLCASSLVSGSTYEQYFGPGTRLTVT.

The rearrangement uses TRBV19 and TRBJ2-1, with TRBD2 matching over 9 bases. CDR1 and CDR2 (germline): LNHDA, SQIVND (reference sequence). The junction had 18 bases not matched to a gene; V was cut back by 2 bases and J by 7 bases. This CDR3 has 19 amino acids. The CDR3 loop is CASSISPMYRLAEANEQFF. The CDR3 DNA sequence: TGTGCCAGTAGTATAAGCCCCATGTATAGACTAGCGGAGGCGAATGAGCAGTTCTTC.

This chain uses TRBV5-6 with TRBJ1-3, with a possible D match to TRBD1 (6 bases). With 5 bases removed from V and 3 bases from J, the gap between germline ends came to 12 bases. The germline V gene encodes CDR1 SGHDT and CDR2 YYEEEE. The CDR3 has 14 amino acids. CDR3 sequence (DNA): TGTGCCAGCAGGTCCAGGGGTCATGGAAACACCATATATTTT. This translates into CASRSRGHGNTIYF.

The DNA for the CDR3 is TGTGCCATCAGTGAGTTAGCGGGCGTGACGGACTACGAGCAGTACTTC. It encodes CAISELAGVTDYEQYF. The rearrangement uses TRBV10-3 and TRBJ2-7; 7 nucleotides match TRBD2. The CDR3 totals 16 residues. With 1 base clipped from V and 3 bases from J, the junction kept 9 bases outside the gene matches. The germline V gene encodes CDR1 ENHRY and CDR2 SYGVKD.

The chain employs TRBV4-1 and TRBJ1-1, with 11 bases aligning to TRBD1. The V gene's germline CDR1 is MGHRA and CDR2 YSYEKL. The CDR3 has 15 amino acids. J was trimmed by 6 bases and V by 1 base; bases with no gene match: 4. The CDR3 DNA reads TGCGCCAGCAGCCAAGCAGGACAGGGGGCCCCTGAAGCTTTCTTT. Translating gives CASSQAGQGAPEAFF.